Sequencing of this T cell receptor (beta chain) was carried out in a study of shared clonotypes between healthy human individuals. The germline V and J ends were trimmed by 2 bases and 4 bases, with 9 bases remaining between them. Germline V gene lookup returns CDR1 SGHDT and CDR2 YYEEEE. This CDR3 is 14 amino acids long. The assay was immunoSEQ multiplex PCR, and TCRdb's table has in-frame clones only and misses some. The data show about 380,000 clones, 95% to 97% seen once. Study donors comprised healthy, HIV-negative adults devoid of recent acute infection or vaccination. The TCR originated in a man younger than 40 in good health. This chain links TRBV5-6 with TRBJ2-2; D remains unclear. Sequenced material: memory CD8+ T cells sorted from blood. Subset in this sample: CD45RO+ cells pooled with CCR7-negative TemRA cells. DNA of the CDR3: TGTGCCAGCAGCTTTGGTCATAGCACCGGGGAGCTGTTTTTT. Translating gives CASSFGHSTGELFF.